Below, one T cell receptor beta chain is given with its context. Its antigen is not known. This specimen comes from a study of identical twins. General study results and limits: Part of the zero-insertion signal could reflect confounding by invariant MAIT and iNKT cells. Insertion counts were lower in abundant cord blood beta clonotypes, a trend that memory repertoires did not show.

V gave up 6 bases and J gave up 2 bases, with 10 bases separating them. Per germline, CDR1 DFQATT and CDR2 SNEGSKA (reference sequence). The CDR3 totals 12 residues. Each cDNA held unique molecular identifiers, and template switching gave it a universal primer site. TCRdb passed the 5' RACE reads through MiXCR, listing each CDR3 protein once. The repertoire holds roughly 1,500,000 distinct CDR3 sequences, with around 29% as singletons. The sequencing sample was made of cord blood. The origin of this receptor is a newborn girl in good health. The chain carries TRBV20-1 and TRBJ1-2; a weak D match, TRBD1 (5 bases). This CDR3 is CSAHRGNYGYTF. As DNA, the CDR3 is TGCAGTGCCCATCGGGGGAACTATGGCTACACCTTC.